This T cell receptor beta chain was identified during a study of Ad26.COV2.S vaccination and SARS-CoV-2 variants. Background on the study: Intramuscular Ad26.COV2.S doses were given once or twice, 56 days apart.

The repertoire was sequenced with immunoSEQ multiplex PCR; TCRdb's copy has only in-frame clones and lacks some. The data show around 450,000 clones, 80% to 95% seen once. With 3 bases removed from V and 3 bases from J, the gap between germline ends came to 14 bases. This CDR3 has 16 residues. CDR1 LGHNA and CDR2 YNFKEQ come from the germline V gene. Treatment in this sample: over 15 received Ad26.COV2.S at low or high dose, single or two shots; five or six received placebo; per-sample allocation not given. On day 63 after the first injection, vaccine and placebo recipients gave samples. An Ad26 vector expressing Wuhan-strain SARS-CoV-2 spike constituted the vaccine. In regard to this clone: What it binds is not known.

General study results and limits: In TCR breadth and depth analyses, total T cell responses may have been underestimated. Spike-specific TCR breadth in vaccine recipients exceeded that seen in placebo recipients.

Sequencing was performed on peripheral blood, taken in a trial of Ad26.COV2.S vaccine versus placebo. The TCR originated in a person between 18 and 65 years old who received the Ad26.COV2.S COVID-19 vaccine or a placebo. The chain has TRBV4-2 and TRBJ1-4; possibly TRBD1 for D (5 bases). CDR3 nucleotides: TGTGCCAGCAGCCATCAAATCGGGGGTTCTAATGAAAAACTGTTTTTT. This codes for CASSHQIGGSNEKLFF.